The 28 T cell receptor beta chains listed next were all sequenced from one sample in a study of blood T cells in healthy people across ages. Using a J-beta primer mix together with a sample-barcoded 5' primer, a second PCR was run for about 6 to 11 cycles. TCRdb independently ran MiXCR on the 5' RACE reads; one entry per CDR3 protein. The data contain hundreds of thousands of distinct CDR3 sequences, around a fifth of them singletons. The sample comprised blood. The receptors derive from a man aged 65-85 years in good health.

This clonotype has more than one count but fewer than ten. V is TRBV6-5 and J is TRBJ1-1; D remains ambiguous. V lost 2 bases to trimming and J lost 1 base, with 8 bases between them. CDR3 length: 14 residues. Germline loops: CDR1 MNHEY, CDR2 SVGAGI. The CDR3 bases are TGTGCCAGCAGTTACAGGGCCCCGAACACTGAAGCTTTCTTT. Protein sequence: CASSYRAPNTEAFF.

The chain carries TRBV20-1 and TRBJ1-2, with D tentatively TRBD1 (5 bases). Trimming removed 1 base at V and 7 bases at J, with 16 bases between. Germline lookup yields CDR1 DFQATT and CDR2 SNEGSKA (reference sequence). The CDR3 spans 14 residues. The CDR3: CSARALGGEAGYTF. CDR3 nucleotide sequence: TGCAGTGCTAGAGCGCTCGGGGGAGAGGCTGGCTACACCTTC.

Only a few counts were recorded for this clonotype. The J gene is TRBJ2-7, the V gene TRBV7-2, with TRBD2 identical over 11 bases. The CDR3 runs to 14 residues. CDR1 and CDR2 from the germline V gene are SGHTA and FQGNSA. V trimming: 5 bases; J trimming: 10 bases; junction bases outside the gene matches: 10. The CDR3 sequence is CASSPTSGSYPQYF. CDR3 coding DNA: TGTGCCAGCAGCCCCACTAGCGGGAGTTACCCCCAGTACTTC.

The chain is built from TRBV6-5 and TRBJ1-6, with D perhaps matching TRBD1 (5 bases). Germline CDR1 is MNHEY and CDR2 is SVGAGI. With 3 bases removed from V and 5 bases from J, the gap between germline ends came to 8 bases. This CDR3 region has 14 residues. The CDR3 DNA reads as TGTGCCAGCAGTTATGTCAGGGATAATTCACCCCTCCACTTT. It is translated as CASSYVRDNSPLHF.

This clonotype was seen many times. The gene calls are TRBV12-3 or TRBV12-4 and TRBJ1-5; D possibly corresponds to TRBD1 (6 bases). Trimming stripped 0 bases from V and 4 bases from J, with 13 bases between. The CDR3 sequence is 16 residues long. CDR3 protein: CASSLARGTQNQPQHF. CDR3 in DNA: TGTGCCAGCAGTTTAGCGCGAGGGACACAAAATCAGCCCCAGCATTTT.

The chain combines TRBV5-1 with TRBJ2-5; a weak D match, TRBD2 (5 bases). The end of the DNA fits TRBJ2-1 better, so the J call may be wrong. The CDR3 loop spans 15 amino acids. Germline CDR1 reads SGHRS; CDR2 reads YFSETQ. In DNA form, the CDR3 reads TGCGCCAGCAACCCGAGGGCGGGCAAAAACAATGAGCAGTTCTTC. The encoded protein is CASNPRAGKNNEQFF.

The V and J genes are TRBV29-1 and TRBJ2-7; D unclear. The end of the DNA is better explained by TRBJ2-1, so the J call may be wrong. The CDR3 is 12 amino acids. Germline V gene sequence: CDR1 SQVTM, CDR2 ANQGSEA. For the CDR3, the DNA is TGCAGCGTTGGTAAGGCTTCCGGGGAGCAGTTCTTC. This encodes CSVGKASGEQFF.

This clonotype turned up a few times. This chain connects TRBV27 to TRBJ2-1; tentatively, D is TRBD2 (6 bases). With 2 bases removed from V and 7 bases from J, the gap between germline ends came to 15 bases. This CDR3 contains 15 residues. Germline V gene sequence: CDR1 MNHEY, CDR2 SMNVEV (reference sequence). CDR3 coding DNA: TGTGCCAGCAGTTTAAAAGGCGGGATTGGGAATGAGCAGTTCTTC. This codes for CASSLKGGIGNEQFF.

The chain is built from TRBV7-9 and TRBJ1-4; D is perhaps TRBD1 (5 bases). The V gene lost 5 bases and the J gene lost 5 bases, with 9 bases spanning the gap. From germline, CDR1 is SEHNR and CDR2 FQNEAQ (reference sequence). The CDR3 is 13 residues long. DNA for the CDR3: TGTGCCAGCAGCAACGACAGCAATGAAAAACTGTTTTTT. Its protein is CASSNDSNEKLFF.

The CDR3 coding sequence is TGTGCCAGCAGTGACCGGGACAGGGGAAAACTGTTTTTT. This translates into CASSDRDRGKLFF. The chain recombines TRBV25-1 with TRBJ1-4, with TRBD1 identical over 10 bases. Looked up from germline, CDR1 is MGHDK and CDR2 is SYGVNS. CDR3 size: 13 residues. V was pared by 3 bases and J by 10 bases, with 2 bases of the junction left unmatched. The whole variable domain, filled in from reference TRBV25-1 and TRBJ1-4, reads EADIYQTPRYLVIGTGKKITLECSQTMGHDKMYWYQQDPGMELHLIHYSYGVNSTEKGDLSSESTVSRIRTEHFPLTLESARPSHTSQYLCASSDRDRGKLFFGSGTQLSVL.

This clonotype was counted only a few times. This chain links TRBV6-2 or TRBV6-3 with TRBJ1-5; D gene uncertain. Trimming shortened V by 11 bases and J by 6 bases, and 23 bases separated the two germline ends. The CDR3 runs 15 residues. CDR1 and CDR2 from the germline V gene are MNHEY and SVGEGT. Here the CDR3 reads CAGNTQQWGVQPQHF. As DNA, the CDR3 is TGTGCCGGCAACACCCAACAGTGGGGTGTTCAGCCCCAGCATTTT.

The chain recombines TRBV5-6 with TRBJ2-1; 7 bases match TRBD2. CDR3 size: 15 residues. Unmatched junction bases numbered 8, after V lost 0 bases and J lost 8 bases. Germline V lookup: CDR1 SGHDT, CDR2 YYEEEE. This chain's CDR3 is CASSLAFSGRDEQFF. For the CDR3, the DNA is TGTGCCAGCAGCTTGGCCTTTAGCGGGCGGGATGAGCAGTTCTTC.

The chain couples TRBV5-4 to TRBJ2-5; 8 bases line up with TRBD1. The J call could be wrong; TRBJ2-7 is a better fit for the DNA end. CDR1 is SGHNT and CDR2 is YYREEE in the germline V gene (reference sequence). CDR3 length: 13 residues. The CDR3 is CASSLTGGNEQYF. The CDR3 nucleotides read TGTGCCAGCAGCTTAACAGGGGGAAACGAGCAGTACTTC.

The chain uses TRBV9 and TRBJ2-6; D is possibly TRBD2 (5 bases). The germline gives CDR1 SGDLS, CDR2 YYNGEE. Trimming removed 2 bases at V and 0 bases at J, with 9 bases between. The CDR3 length is 16 residues. CDR3 coding DNA: TGTGCCAGCAGCGTGTTCGGAGGCTCTGGGGCCAACGTCCTGACTTTC. It specifies CASSVFGGSGANVLTF.

In this sample, this clonotype turned up a few times. For the CDR3, the DNA is TGCGCCAGCGCGTACCAGGGGCAGCGAGAGACCCAGTACTTC. Its translation is CASAYQGQRETQYF. The rearrangement joins TRBV5-1 to TRBJ2-5; possibly TRBD1 for D (6 bases). The germline V and J ends were trimmed by 7 bases and 4 bases, with 17 bases remaining between them. CDR3 size: 14 residues. From germline, CDR1 is SGHRS and CDR2 YFSETQ.

The chain combines TRBV20-1 with TRBJ2-3; TRBD2 aligns across 7 bases. Germline V gene data show CDR1 as DFQATT and CDR2 as SNEGSKA (reference sequence). This CDR3 is 16 amino acids long. J was trimmed by 5 bases and V by 6 bases; bases with no gene match: 17. CDR3 loop: CSAPPGGSVSKDTQYF. The CDR3 bases are TGCAGTGCCCCCCCTGGCGGGAGCGTTAGTAAAGATACGCAGTATTTT.

The rearrangement joins TRBV7-8 to TRBJ1-2; D gene ambiguous. Between the trimmed V and J ends, which lost 5 bases and 4 bases, there was a span of 11 bases. The V gene's germline CDR1 is SGHVS and CDR2 FQNEAQ. This CDR3 region has 13 residues. The CDR3 nucleotides read TGTGCCAGCAGCCCCGCGGCACGCTATGGCTACACCTTC. It codes for CASSPAARYGYTF.

V is TRBV12-3 or TRBV12-4 and J is TRBJ2-2, with 7 nucleotides matching TRBD1. There are 15 residues in the CDR3. V lost 5 bases to trimming and J lost 3 bases; unmatched junction nucleotides: 6. As DNA, the CDR3 is TGTGCCAGCAGTGTCGAAGGACAGGACACCGGGGAGCTGTTTTTT. This encodes CASSVEGQDTGELFF.

This clonotype was detected only a few times. The V and J genes are TRBV20-1 and TRBJ2-1; weak D call: TRBD2 (6 bases). In germline, CDR1 is DFQATT, CDR2 SNEGSKA (reference sequence). The V gene lost 1 base and the J gene lost 1 base, with 20 bases spanning the gap. CDR3 length equals 18 residues. CDR3 in DNA: TGCAGTGCTAGAGTAGGTAGCGGACTTGGAAGATCCTACAATGAGCAGTTCTTC. This codes for CSARVGSGLGRSYNEQFF.

The rearrangement joins TRBV6-2 or TRBV6-3 to TRBJ2-5, with 8 bases fitting TRBD2. CDR1 and CDR2 from the germline V gene are MNHEY and SVGEGT. CDR3 length: 15 residues. The V and J ends lost 2 bases and 4 bases, in that order; junction bases with no gene match: 6. The CDR3 sequence is CASSYPGLEGETQYF. CDR3 in DNA: TGTGCCAGCAGTTACCCGGGACTAGAAGGAGAGACCCAGTACTTC.

This clonotype was seen a few times. CDR3 sequence reads: CASSVETGAYGYTF. As DNA, the CDR3 is TGTGCCAGCAGCGTAGAGACAGGAGCTTATGGCTACACCTTC. The J gene is TRBJ1-2, the V gene TRBV9; D is perhaps TRBD1 (6 bases). This CDR3 is 14 amino acids long. CDR1 and CDR2 (germline): SGDLS, YYNGEE. Trimming removed 0 bases from V and 5 bases from J, with 11 bases in between.

The chain recombines TRBV7-2 with TRBJ2-2, with 9 bases aligning to TRBD2. The ends lost 2 bases at V and 7 bases at J; junction bases unmatched: 17. This CDR3 has 19 amino acids. Germline V gene sequence: CDR1 SGHTA, CDR2 FQGNSA. The CDR3 coding sequence is TGTGCCAGCAGCTTACGTGGCTCGGGGCTAGCGGGATCGATCGGGGAGCTGTTTTTT. Its protein product is CASSLRGSGLAGSIGELFF.

This clonotype came up many times. V and J are TRBV7-2 and TRBJ2-5; 8 bases agree with TRBD2. This CDR3 spans 16 amino acids. V dropped 0 bases and J dropped 5; count of bases not matched to a gene: 8. CDR1 SGHTA and CDR2 FQGNSA come from the germline V gene. The CDR3 nucleotides are TGTGCCAGCAGCTTAGCTGGGACTAGTGCCCAGGAGACCCAGTACTTC. Encoded protein: CASSLAGTSAQETQYF. Drawing the rest from reference TRBV7-2 and TRBJ2-5, the complete variable domain is GAGVSQSPSNKVTEKGKDVELRCDPISGHTALYWYRQSLGQGLEFLIYFQGNSAPDKSGLPSDRFSAERTGGSVSTLTIQRTQQEDSAVYLCASSLAGTSAQETQYFGPGTRLLVL.

This clonotype was seen more than once but under ten times. The chain links TRBV20-1 to TRBJ2-7; D unresolved. The CDR3 totals 13 residues. V was pared by 5 bases and J by 2 bases, with 13 bases between. Germline-derived CDR1 and CDR2 are DFQATT and SNEGSKA (reference sequence). In DNA, the CDR3 is TGCAGTGCTCCTCACCGGGTCACCTACGAGCAGTACTTC. Its protein product is CSAPHRVTYEQYF.

Comments on this clonotype: Sequence at one end of the junction differs from germline and may be a read error. The V gene is TRBV20-1, the J gene TRBJ1-2, with a weak D call TRBD1 (5 bases). Germline CDR1 DFQATT, CDR2 SNEGSKA (reference sequence). The CDR3 length is 14 residues. CDR3 coding DNA: TGCAGTGCTATCCCCCTCCAGGGAGACTATGGCCACACCTTC. Translation gives CSAIPLQGDYGHTF.

The gene calls are TRBV5-1 and TRBJ2-1; 9 bases map to TRBD1. Unmatched junction bases numbered 8, after V lost 4 bases and J lost 6 bases. Germline CDR1 is SGHRS and CDR2 is YFSETQ. The CDR3 is 15 residues long. DNA for the CDR3: TGCGCCAGCAGCCCAGTTGCGGACAGGGGCAATGAGCAGTTCTTC. Protein sequence: CASSPVADRGNEQFF.

In this sample, this clonotype turned up a few times. The V gene is TRBV4-1, the J gene TRBJ2-5, with 8 bases lining up with TRBD1. CDR1 MGHRA and CDR2 YSYEKL come from the germline V gene. The CDR3 is made up of 14 amino acids. V lost 1 base and J lost 3; bases outside the gene matches: 1. CDR3 sequence: CASSQAGGEETQYF. The CDR3 DNA reads TGCGCCAGCAGCCAAGCAGGGGGCGAAGAGACCCAGTACTTC.

This clonotype was observed once. The chain recombines TRBV20-1 with TRBJ2-5; D might be TRBD1 (6 bases). Trimming pared 3 bases from V and 2 bases from J, leaving 13 bases between. The CDR3 length is 14 residues. Germline V gene data show CDR1 as DFQATT and CDR2 as SNEGSKA (reference sequence). CDR3 sequence (DNA): TGCAGTGCTAGCGTGACAGGACCTCAAGAGACCCAGTACTTC. The encoded protein is CSASVTGPQETQYF.